The next 8 T cell receptor beta chains were all read from a single sample in a study of blood T cells in healthy people across ages. PCR was performed a second time for about 6 to 12 cycles using a sample-barcoded 5' primer and a J-beta primer mix. TCRdb fed the 5' RACE reads into MiXCR, producing one record per CDR3 protein. The table shows almost 1 million distinct CDR3 sequences, with roughly half occurring only once. Source material: blood. The receptors shown here come from a woman aged 60-75 years in good health.

There are a few counts of this clonotype. This chain uses TRBV7-7 with TRBJ2-1; D perhaps matches TRBD1 (6 bases). Trimming pared 5 bases from V and 7 bases from J, leaving 15 bases between. The CDR3 sequence is 14 residues long. Germline V gives CDR1 SSHAT, CDR2 FNYEAQ (reference sequence). The CDR3 protein is CASSPITGTNEQFF. The CDR3 nucleotides read TGTGCCAGCAGCCCCATAACCGGGACAAATGAGCAGTTCTTC.

Many counts were recorded for this clonotype. J is TRBJ2-7 and V is TRBV20-1; D is undetermined. The CDR3 has 11 amino acids. Trimming stripped 6 bases from V and 3 bases from J, with 9 bases between. Germline-derived CDR1 and CDR2 are DFQATT and SNEGSKA (reference sequence). The CDR3 sequence is CSAEDNYEQYF. The CDR3, as DNA: TGCAGTGCGGAAGACAACTACGAGCAGTACTTC.

The CDR3 coding sequence is TGTGCCAGCAGTTACCGTACTTCCGAGCAGTACTTC. Its protein product is CASSYRTSEQYF. The chain carries TRBV2 and TRBJ2-4; D gene ambiguous. Near its end, the DNA agrees better with TRBJ2-7, so the J call may be wrong. The CDR3 is made up of 12 amino acids. Germline lookup yields CDR1 SNHLY and CDR2 FYNNEI.

With regard to this clonotype: Its ends do not fully match the called genes, so a read error is possible. The genes are TRBV7-2 and TRBJ2-5; 10 bases agree with TRBD1. Matching the DNA end better, TRBJ2-7 makes the J call doubtful. The CDR3 is made up of 14 amino acids. Germline CDR1 reads SGHTA; CDR2 reads FQGNSA. The CDR3 bases are TGTGCCGGCAGCCAAGACAGGGGGCAGTACGAGCAGTACTTC. Translating it yields CAGSQDRGQYEQYF.

The chain carries TRBV9 and TRBJ2-4; the D gene is possibly TRBD1 (6 bases). The J call is uncertain, as TRBJ2-7 better fits the DNA end. Germline CDR1 SGDLS, CDR2 YYNGEE. This CDR3 contains 16 residues. The chain's CDR3 is CASSVAAGALPYEQYF. In DNA form, the CDR3 reads TGTGCCAGCAGCGTAGCGGCAGGGGCCTTGCCCTACGAGCAGTACTTC.

In this sample, this clonotype turned up a few times. A much larger clone differs by one base, so this may be a read error. CDR3 bases: TGTGCCACCAGTGATTTGGATGAGCAGTACTTC. As protein: CATSDLDEQYF. The V call is TRBV24-1, the J call TRBJ2-5; the D is unclear. Germline V gene data show CDR1 as KGHDR and CDR2 as SFDVKD. V was cut by 0 bases and J by 11 bases, with 6 bases left in between. The CDR3 has 11 amino acids.

The chain combines TRBV15 with TRBJ2-7; D perhaps matches TRBD2 (5 bases). Germline-derived CDR1 and CDR2 are LNHNV and YYDKDF (reference sequence). The CDR3 loop spans 14 amino acids. Trimming cost V 0 bases and J 5 bases, with 11 bases left between them. CDR3 bases: TGTGCCACCAGCAGAGAGCCAGCGGCCGACGAGCAGTACTTC. Protein sequence: CATSREPAADEQYF.

CDR3 protein: CASSQEPGLAGYEQFF. CDR3 nucleotides: TGCGCCAGCAGCCAAGAGCCAGGACTAGCCGGCTACGAGCAGTTCTTC. This rearrangement joins TRBV4-1 to TRBJ2-1; 8 nucleotides match TRBD2. This CDR3 contains 16 residues. CDR1 and CDR2 from the germline V gene are MGHRA and YSYEKL. Trimming at V came to 0 bases and at J to 10 bases, leaving 11 bases not matched to a gene.